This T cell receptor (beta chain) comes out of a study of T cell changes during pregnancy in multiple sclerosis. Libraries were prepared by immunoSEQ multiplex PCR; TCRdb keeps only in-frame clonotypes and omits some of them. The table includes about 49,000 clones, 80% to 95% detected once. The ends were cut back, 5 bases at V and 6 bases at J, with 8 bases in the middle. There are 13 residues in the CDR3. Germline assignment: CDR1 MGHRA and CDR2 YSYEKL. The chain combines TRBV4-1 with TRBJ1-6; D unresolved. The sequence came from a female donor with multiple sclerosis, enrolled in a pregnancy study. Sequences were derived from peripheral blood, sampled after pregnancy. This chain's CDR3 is CASSLRFNSPLHF. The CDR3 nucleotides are TGCGCCAGCAGCTTGAGGTTTAATTCACCCCTCCACTTT.